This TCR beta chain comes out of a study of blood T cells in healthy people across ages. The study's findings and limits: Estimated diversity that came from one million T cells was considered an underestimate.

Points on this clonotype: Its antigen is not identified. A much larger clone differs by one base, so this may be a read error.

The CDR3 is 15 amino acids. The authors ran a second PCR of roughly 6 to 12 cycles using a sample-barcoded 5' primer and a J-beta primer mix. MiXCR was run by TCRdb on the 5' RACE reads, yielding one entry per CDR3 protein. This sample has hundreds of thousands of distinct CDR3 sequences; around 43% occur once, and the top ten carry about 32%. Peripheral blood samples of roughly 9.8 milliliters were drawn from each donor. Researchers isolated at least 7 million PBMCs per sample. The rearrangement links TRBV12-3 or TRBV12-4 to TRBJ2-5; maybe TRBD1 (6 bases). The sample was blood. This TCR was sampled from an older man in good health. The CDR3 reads CAGSDRDTPQETQYF. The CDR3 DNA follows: TGTGCCGGCAGTGACCGGGACACTCCCCAAGAGACCCAGTACTTC.